Presented here are 24 T cell receptor beta chains from one specimen sequenced in a study of blood T cell repertoires in COVID-19. Method: immunoSEQ multiplex PCR; TCRdb's copy keeps in-frame clones and lacks some. Of approximately 450,000 clones in the sample, more than 80% were seen once. The sequencing sample was made of PBMCs or T cells enriched from blood (not recorded which). These receptors all come from a young man who had recovered from COVID-19.

The chain is built from TRBV5-1 and TRBJ2-5; TRBD1 aligns across 11 bases. CDR1 SGHRS and CDR2 YFSETQ come from the germline V gene. CDR3 length equals 16 residues. With V trimmed by 0 bases and J by 1 base, 2 bases remained unmatched. The chain's CDR3 is CASSLGDRGAQETQYF. DNA of the CDR3: TGCGCCAGCAGCTTGGGGGACAGGGGGGCCCAAGAGACCCAGTACTTC.

The rearrangement uses TRBV7-2 and TRBJ2-2, with 10 bases identical to TRBD2. The CDR3 is 17 amino acids. The germline gives CDR1 SGHTA, CDR2 FQGNSA. V lost 7 bases, J lost 4 bases, and 12 bases stayed unmatched. CDR3 region: CASTGQTSGVRTGELFF. The CDR3, as DNA: TGTGCCAGCACCGGACAAACTAGCGGGGTTCGCACCGGGGAGCTGTTTTTT.

The rearrangement joins TRBV27 to TRBJ2-1, with TRBD2 identical over 8 bases. CDR3 length: 15 amino acids. V shed 3 bases and J 8 bases; nucleotides not matched to a gene: 9. Germline CDR1 and CDR2: MNHEY and SMNVEV (reference sequence). DNA for the CDR3: TGTGCCAGCAGTTTTCCCGGGGGGGGAGGGGATGAGCAGTTCTTC. It encodes CASSFPGGGGDEQFF.

The chain joins TRBV5-6 to TRBJ2-5; D may be TRBD1 (5 bases). CDR1 SGHDT and CDR2 YYEEEE come from the germline V gene. The germline V and J ends were trimmed by 4 bases and 2 bases, with 12 bases remaining between them. The CDR3 runs 14 residues. The DNA of the CDR3 is TGTGCCAGCAGCCAGAGACAGAGACAAGAGACCCAGTACTTC. Translation gives CASSQRQRQETQYF. Supplemented by reference TRBV5-6 and TRBJ2-5, the full variable domain reads DAGVTQSPTHLIKTRGQQVTLRCSPKSGHDTVSWYQQALGQGPQFIFQYYEEEERQRGNFPDRFSGHQFPNYSSELNVNALLLGDSALYLCASSQRQRQETQYFGPGTRLLVL.

This chain joins TRBV3-1 (or the pseudogene TRBV3-2) and TRBJ2-7; 10 positions match TRBD2. There are 16 residues in the CDR3. V was clipped by 7 bases and J by 1 base; unmatched bases: 10. Germline-derived CDR1 and CDR2 are LGHDT and YNNKEL (reference sequence). This chain's CDR3 is CASKGTSGRGSYEQYF. The CDR3 DNA reads TGTGCCAGCAAGGGTACAAGCGGGAGGGGTTCCTACGAGCAGTACTTC.

This chain links TRBV28 with TRBJ1-5; 8 nucleotides line up with TRBD1. The ends lost 3 bases at V and 6 bases at J; junction bases unmatched: 10. Germline CDR1 and CDR2: MDHEN and SYDVKM. CDR3 length: 16 residues. The CDR3 region has the DNA TGTGCCAGCAGTTTTGCGTGGCAGGGGGCTTTTCAGCCCCAGCATTTT. This gives the protein CASSFAWQGAFQPQHF.

The rearrangement links TRBV5-4 to TRBJ2-1, with TRBD2 matching over 12 bases. This CDR3 has 14 amino acids. Trimming took 5 bases from V and 8 from J; bases not matched to a gene: 5. CDR1 is SGHNT and CDR2 is YYREEE in the germline V gene (reference sequence). The CDR3 sequence: CASSPSGRAYEQFF. CDR3 nucleotide sequence: TGTGCCAGCAGTCCTAGCGGGAGGGCATATGAGCAGTTCTTC. The full variable domain, with the rest looked up from reference TRBV5-4 and TRBJ2-1, is ETGVTQSPTHLIKTRGQQVTLRCSSQSGHNTVSWYQQALGQGPQFIFQYYREEENGRGNFPPRFSGLQFPNYSSELNVNALELDDSALYLCASSPSGRAYEQFFGPGTRLTVL.

The rearrangement uses TRBV18 and TRBJ2-1; D remains ambiguous. Germline values: CDR1 KGHSH, CDR2 LQKENI. Trimming left V 3 bases short and J 6 bases short, with 9 bases between. This CDR3 spans 13 amino acids. CDR3 region: CASSPPASNEQFF. The CDR3 nucleotides are TGTGCCAGCTCACCCCCAGCGAGCAATGAGCAGTTCTTC.

J is TRBJ1-4 and V is TRBV7-9; 10 bases are shared with TRBD1. The germline gives CDR1 SEHNR, CDR2 FQNEAQ (reference sequence). Trimming at V came to 2 bases and at J to 7 bases, leaving 4 bases not matched to a gene. The CDR3 spans 15 residues. CDR3 residues: CASSLRTGGGEKLFF. The DNA for the CDR3 is TGTGCCAGCAGCTTACGGACAGGGGGAGGTGAAAAACTGTTTTTT.

The gene calls are TRBV6-2 or TRBV6-3 and TRBJ1-1; the match to TRBD1 covers 9 bases. The trim removed 2 bases at V and 5 bases at J, leaving 21 bases unmatched. The CDR3 has 20 amino acids. Germline V gene lookup returns CDR1 MNHEY and CDR2 SVGEGT. The CDR3, as DNA: TGTGCCAGCAGTTACGTCCGGGACAGGGAAACCGGCCAGGGAGTGACTGAAGCTTTCTTT. Amino acids: CASSYVRDRETGQGVTEAFF.

V gene TRBV18 combines with J gene TRBJ1-2; D not certain. V was shortened by 3 bases and J by 4 bases, with 12 bases between the two germline ends. This CDR3 contains 14 residues. CDR1 and CDR2 (germline): KGHSH, LQKENI. The CDR3 region is CASSPREHSYGYTF. The CDR3 nucleotides read TGTGCCAGCTCACCGAGGGAGCACTCCTATGGCTACACCTTC.

The chain carries TRBV2 and TRBJ2-5; perhaps TRBD1 as D (5 bases). The CDR3 totals 12 residues. V dropped 8 bases and J dropped 4 bases, with 11 bases sitting between them. Germline-derived CDR1 and CDR2 are SNHLY and FYNNEI. Here the CDR3 reads CASSRAVETQYF. CDR3 sequence (DNA): TGTGCCAGCTCCAGGGCGGTAGAGACCCAGTACTTC.

J is TRBJ1-2 and V is TRBV3-1 (or the pseudogene TRBV3-2); 7 nucleotides line up with TRBD1. Germline CDR1 is LGHDT and CDR2 is YNNKEL (reference sequence). After removal of 0 bases from V and 7 bases from J, the junction contained 11 bases not matched to a gene. This CDR3 contains 16 residues. CDR3 bases: TGTGCCAGCAGCCAAGATGATCGGGACAGTGTTGGTGGCTACACCTTC. This gives the protein CASSQDDRDSVGGYTF.

V is TRBV27 and J is TRBJ2-1; D possibly corresponds to TRBD2 (6 bases). Trimming pared 5 bases from V and 0 bases from J, leaving 11 bases between. Germline CDR1 MNHEY, CDR2 SMNVEV (reference sequence). The CDR3 has 15 residues. The DNA of the CDR3 is TGTGCCAGCAGTCGCGGGGCAGCCTCCTACAATGAGCAGTTCTTC. It codes for CASSRGAASYNEQFF.

The chain has TRBV28 and TRBJ2-7; maybe TRBD1 (6 bases). This CDR3 contains 14 residues. Trimming removed 6 bases at V and 5 bases at J, with 17 bases between. The germline gives CDR1 MDHEN, CDR2 SYDVKM. The CDR3 sequence is CASSRDRRTDEQYF. The CDR3 region has the DNA TGTGCCAGCAGCCGAGACAGGCGGACTGACGAGCAGTACTTC.

The table lists this clone with a few counts. CDR3 nucleotides: TGCAGCGTTAGTTTCGGGGGGTCCCAGGAGCAGTACTTC. Its protein product is CSVSFGGSQEQYF. The chain employs TRBV29-1 and TRBJ2-7; 7 bases line up with TRBD2. Germline loops: CDR1 SQVTM, CDR2 ANQGSEA. The V and J ends lost 5 bases and 7 bases, in that order; junction bases with no gene match: 11. The CDR3 length is 13 residues.

The chain employs TRBV29-1 and TRBJ1-2; a possible D gene is TRBD1 (5 bases). This CDR3 contains 13 residues. The germline V gene has CDR1 SQVTM and CDR2 ANQGSEA. With 5 bases removed from V and 4 bases from J, the gap between germline ends came to 14 bases. The CDR3 DNA follows: TGCAGCGTTCCCGTGGATCAGGGCTATGGCTACACCTTC. It translates to CSVPVDQGYGYTF.

CDR3 sequence (DNA): TGTGCCAGCAGGGCCGGGGACAGGGGAAACCAACGGGTCGAGCAGTACTTC. Translated, it gives CASRAGDRGNQRVEQYF. The chain employs TRBV5-4 and TRBJ2-7; 10 bases are a match to TRBD1. V was clipped by 5 bases and J by 6 bases; unmatched bases: 17. Germline V lookup: CDR1 SGHNT, CDR2 YYREEE (reference sequence). The CDR3 sequence is 17 residues long.

This chain links TRBV28 with TRBJ1-5; 9 positions agree with TRBD1. Trimming at V came to 4 bases and at J to 4 bases, leaving 5 bases not matched to a gene. CDR1 is MDHEN, CDR2 SYDVKM, per germline. This CDR3 contains 15 residues. CDR3 sequence: CASSSRDRENQPQHF. CDR3 nucleotides: TGTGCCAGCAGTTCAAGGGACAGGGAGAATCAGCCCCAGCATTTT. Drawing the rest from reference TRBV28 and TRBJ1-5, the complete variable domain is DVKVTQSSRYLVKRTGEKVFLECVQDMDHENMFWYRQDPGLGLRLIYFSYDVKMKEKGDIPEGYSVSREKKERFSLILESASTNQTSMYLCASSSRDRENQPQHFGDGTRLSIL.

The genes are TRBV28 and TRBJ2-6; D is unresolved. Germline V gives CDR1 MDHEN, CDR2 SYDVKM. Between the trimmed V and J ends, which lost 3 bases and 2 bases, there was a span of 5 bases. The CDR3 loop spans 14 amino acids. The DNA of the CDR3 is TGTGCCAGCAGTTTGCCAGCTGGGGCCAACGTCCTGACTTTC. Its translation: CASSLPAGANVLTF.

This chain joins TRBV28 and TRBJ2-7, with TRBD2 matching over 9 bases. Per the germline V gene, CDR1 is MDHEN and CDR2 is SYDVKM. After removal of 6 bases from V and 2 bases from J, the junction contained 2 bases not matched to a gene. CDR3 size: 13 residues. Here the CDR3 DNA reads TGTGCCAGCAGCCCTAGCGGGACCTACGAGCAGTACTTC. Translation gives CASSPSGTYEQYF.

With respect to this clone: Other DNA sequences from this sample encode an identical CDR3 as well. The chain joins TRBV5-1 to TRBJ2-3; weak D call: TRBD1 (5 bases). V shed 0 bases and J shed 3 bases, with 5 bases lying between them. The CDR3 consists of 13 residues. The germline V gene has CDR1 SGHRS and CDR2 YFSETQ. The CDR3 region is CASSLAGTDTQYF. Here the CDR3 DNA reads TGCGCCAGCAGCTTGGCAGGGACAGATACGCAGTATTTT.

This chain joins TRBV19 and TRBJ2-1, with D perhaps TRBD2 (6 bases). V gave up 7 bases and J gave up 7 bases, with 20 bases separating them. This CDR3 region has 15 residues. The germline V gene has CDR1 LNHDA and CDR2 SQIVND (reference sequence). CDR3 in amino acids: CASIGTGLPGNEQFF. The CDR3 region has the DNA TGTGCCAGTATAGGAACGGGACTCCCGGGGAATGAGCAGTTCTTC.

This chain uses TRBV28 with TRBJ1-2, with 8 bases matching TRBD1. Germline CDR1 and CDR2: MDHEN and SYDVKM. This CDR3 spans 17 amino acids. V was clipped by 1 base and J by 2 bases; unmatched bases: 9. This CDR3 reads CASSLSPRGHTNYGYTF. The CDR3 DNA is TGTGCCAGCAGTTTATCCCCCAGGGGGCATACCAACTATGGCTACACCTTC.